The following is a TCR beta chain sequence with its context. Its specificity is unknown. V was shortened by 3 bases and J by 2 bases, with 8 bases between the two germline ends. In germline, CDR1 is SGHRS, CDR2 YFSETQ. The CDR3 consists of 13 residues. The data belong to a study of T cell responses to AZD1222 COVID-19 vaccine. The wider study: Pooling of second doses given at about 4 or about 12 weeks was done. Study results and limitations: Spike regions recognized by vaccine-associated CD4 TCRs spanned the protein, led by 160-218 and 743-854. After the peak T cell response, and only then, were repertoires sampled.

Generated by immunoSEQ multiplex PCR, the TCRdb table keeps only in-frame clones and is missing some. Of approximately 100,000 clones listed, around 90% are singletons. This TCR was recovered from an adult in good health. This rearrangement joins TRBV5-1 to TRBJ1-1; D unclear. The input for sequencing was peripheral blood, taken on day 0 of AZD1222 vaccination. CDR3 DNA sequence: TGCGCCAGCAGCTACTCGGCCAACACTGAAGCTTTCTTT. Protein: CASSYSANTEAFF.